This entry lists 13 T cell receptor beta chains sequenced from one sample in a study of technical replicates of blood from a handful of donors (dated by TCRdb to 2015 to 2018). Library creation used the immunoSEQ multiplex PCR assay. The clones in this table, taken by TCRdb from immuneACCESS, are in-frame only. Not every clone is retained; where verified, under half of the shortfall comes from an unresolved V gene, and the cause of the rest is unknown. In all, the sample holds tens of thousands of clones, and 94% of those were seen once. Of the sample, 0.39% falls within the top ten clones. The specimen was T cells isolated from PBMCs. The origin of the receptors is a human donor in good health.

The chain carries TRBV7-9 and TRBJ1-1; TRBD1 matches at 8 bases. CDR3 length: 13 amino acids. The ends lost 1 base at V and 12 bases at J; junction bases unmatched: 7. The germline V gene has CDR1 SEHNR and CDR2 FQNEAQ (reference sequence). This CDR3 reads CASSLGGQEYTFF. Written as DNA, the CDR3 is TGTGCCAGCAGCTTAGGGGGACAGGAATATACTTTCTTT.

V gene TRBV11-1 combines with J gene TRBJ2-3; 10 positions match TRBD2. The CDR3 is 15 amino acids. The V segment lost 3 bases and the J segment 5 bases; nucleotides outside the gene matches: 5. Germline V lookup: CDR1 SGHAT, CDR2 FQDESV (reference sequence). The CDR3 is CASSFLAGAGDTQYF. The CDR3 DNA is TGTGCCAGCAGCTTCCTAGCGGGAGCGGGAGATACGCAGTATTTT.

The rearrangement joins TRBV20-1 to TRBJ1-1, with TRBD1 as a possible D gene (5 bases). The germline V gene has CDR1 DFQATT and CDR2 SNEGSKA (reference sequence). V lost 7 bases and J 7 bases, leaving 13 bases between the germline ends. The CDR3 has 11 residues. CDR3 nucleotide sequence: TGCAGTGTCAAAAAGGGGAATGAAGCTTTCTTT. Protein product: CSVKKGNEAFF.

The chain combines TRBV9 with TRBJ1-1; weak D call: TRBD1 (6 bases). V was shortened by 1 base and J by 2 bases, with 9 bases between the two germline ends. Germline V lookup: CDR1 SGDLS, CDR2 YYNGEE. The CDR3 has 14 residues. The CDR3 bases are TGTGCCAGCAGCGTACAGGGGATTAACACTGAAGCTTTCTTT. Its protein product is CASSVQGINTEAFF.

The CDR3 DNA reads TGTGCCAGCAGCCCAGGTAGGGGATACGAGCAGTACTTC. Its protein product is CASSPGRGYEQYF. V usage is TRBV7-9 and J usage is TRBJ2-7; a possible D gene is TRBD1 (5 bases). CDR3 length: 13 residues. The germline V gene encodes CDR1 SEHNR and CDR2 FQNEAQ (reference sequence). The ends were cut back, 5 bases at V and 4 bases at J, with 12 bases in the middle.

The genes are TRBV6-5 and TRBJ2-7, with 13 bases matching TRBD2. The junction had 4 bases not matched to a gene; V was cut back by 7 bases and J by 1 base. The germline V gene encodes CDR1 MNHEY and CDR2 SVGAGI. CDR3 length equals 15 residues. CDR3 region: CASKPGLAGSYEQYF. Written as DNA, the CDR3 is TGTGCCAGCAAACCGGGACTAGCGGGATCCTACGAGCAGTACTTC.

The V and J genes are TRBV7-6 and TRBJ2-3; D is uncertain. CDR1 is SGHVS, CDR2 FNYEAQ, per germline. The CDR3 length is 14 residues. With 1 base removed from V and 2 bases from J, the gap between germline ends came to 7 bases. This CDR3 reads CASSLGVSTDTQYF. In nucleotides, the CDR3 is TGTGCCAGCAGCTTAGGAGTCTCCACAGATACGCAGTATTTT.

V and J are TRBV7-9 and TRBJ2-7; 7 bases map to TRBD2. This CDR3 is 14 amino acids long. Losses at the gene ends were 8 bases for V and 2 bases for J; bases not matched to a gene: 9. Germline loops: CDR1 SEHNR, CDR2 FQNEAQ (reference sequence). The CDR3 region is CASDFISGAYEQYF. Here the CDR3 DNA reads TGTGCCAGCGATTTCATCAGCGGGGCCTACGAGCAGTACTTC.

This chain connects TRBV29-1 to TRBJ2-1; D is perhaps TRBD2 (5 bases). Germline V gene sequence: CDR1 SQVTM, CDR2 ANQGSEA. The germline V and J ends were trimmed by 4 bases and 8 bases, with 15 bases remaining between them. CDR3 length: 13 amino acids. The CDR3 DNA follows: TGCAGCGTTGCCGGAGGAAGGGTTTATGAGCAGTTCTTC. It encodes CSVAGGRVYEQFF.

This chain uses TRBV4-3 with TRBJ2-7; the match to TRBD1 covers 8 bases. The CDR3 is 14 amino acids. The germline V gene has CDR1 LGHNA and CDR2 YSLEER. Losses at the gene ends were 4 bases for V and 3 bases for J; bases not matched to a gene: 5. The DNA for the CDR3 is TGCGCCAGCAGCCCCGGGACAGGTAACTACGAGCAGTACTTC. Translation: CASSPGTGNYEQYF.

The V and J genes are TRBV2 and TRBJ2-7, with D maybe TRBD2 (5 bases). The CDR3 covers 12 residues. The V end was cut by 8 bases, the J end by 3 bases, with 11 bases between. CDR1 SNHLY and CDR2 FYNNEI come from the germline V gene. CDR3 amino acids: CASRGSLYEQYF. The DNA for the CDR3 is TGTGCCAGCCGGGGATCCCTCTACGAGCAGTACTTC. The full variable domain, completed using reference TRBV2 and TRBJ2-7, is EPEVTQTPSHQVTQMGQEVILRCVPISNHLYFYWYRQILGQKVEFLVSFYNNEISEKSEIFDDQFSVERPDGSNFTLKIRSTKLEDSAMYFCASRGSLYEQYFGPGTRLTVT.

J is TRBJ2-5 and V is TRBV30; D is perhaps TRBD2 (5 bases). Germline CDR1 reads GTSNPN; CDR2 reads SVGIG (reference sequence). The CDR3 is 13 amino acids. V gave up 2 bases and J gave up 5 bases, with 12 bases separating them. This chain's CDR3 is CAWSRDSGETQYF. In DNA, the CDR3 is TGTGCCTGGAGTCGGGATTCGGGGGAGACCCAGTACTTC.

The rearrangement uses TRBV28 and TRBJ1-5; D gene ambiguous. Trimming left V 4 bases short and J 6 bases short, with 7 bases between. The CDR3 extends over 12 amino acids. Germline CDR1 reads MDHEN; CDR2 reads SYDVKM. The CDR3 here is CASSSLGQPQHF. CDR3 DNA sequence: TGTGCCAGCAGTTCTCTCGGTCAGCCCCAGCATTTT.